This TCR beta chain was documented in a study of T cells after yellow fever vaccination. The length of the CDR3 is 11 residues. Trimming cost V 4 bases and J 9 bases, with 9 bases left between them. MiXCR, run by TCRdb on the 5' RACE reads, gives a single entry per CDR3 protein. The sample yields more than 450,000 distinct CDR3 sequences, 20% to 25% seen once. The material sequenced was PBMCs, taken roughly 20 days after the first yellow fever vaccination. The chain couples TRBV12-3 or TRBV12-4 to TRBJ1-1; D gene uncertain. The clonotype originates from a man between 18 and 29 years old who received the YFV17D yellow fever vaccine. The CDR3 nucleotides read TGTGCCAGCAGTTCCTTTATAAAAGCTTTCTTT. It yields the protein CASSSFIKAFF.